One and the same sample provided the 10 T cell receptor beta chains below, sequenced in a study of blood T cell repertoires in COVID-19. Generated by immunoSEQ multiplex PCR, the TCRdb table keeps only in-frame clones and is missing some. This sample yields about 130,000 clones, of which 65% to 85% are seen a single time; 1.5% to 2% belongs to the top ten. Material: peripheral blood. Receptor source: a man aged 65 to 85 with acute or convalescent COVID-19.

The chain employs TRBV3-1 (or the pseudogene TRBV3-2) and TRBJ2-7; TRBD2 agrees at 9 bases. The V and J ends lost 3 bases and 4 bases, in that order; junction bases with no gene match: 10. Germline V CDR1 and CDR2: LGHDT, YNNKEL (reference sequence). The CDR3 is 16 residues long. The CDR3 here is CASSHRQAGGPYEQYF. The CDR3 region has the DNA TGTGCCAGCAGCCATCGCCAAGCGGGGGGCCCGTACGAGCAGTACTTC.

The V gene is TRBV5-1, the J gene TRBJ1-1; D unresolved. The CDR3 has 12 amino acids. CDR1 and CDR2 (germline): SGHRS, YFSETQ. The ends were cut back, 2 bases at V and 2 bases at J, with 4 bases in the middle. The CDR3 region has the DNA TGCGCCAGCAGCTTCTCCAACACTGAAGCTTTCTTT. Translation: CASSFSNTEAFF.

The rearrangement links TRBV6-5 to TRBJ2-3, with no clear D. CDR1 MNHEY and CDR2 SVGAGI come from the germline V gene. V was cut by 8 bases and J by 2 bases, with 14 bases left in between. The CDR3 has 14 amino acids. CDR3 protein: CASFYARLTDTQYF. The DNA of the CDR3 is TGTGCCAGCTTTTATGCGCGGCTCACAGATACGCAGTATTTT.

CDR3 in DNA: TGTGCCAGCAACCGGGGAGGGGTGAACGAGCAGTACTTC. This codes for CASNRGGVNEQYF. V usage is TRBV6-5 and J usage is TRBJ2-7, with TRBD2 matching over 7 bases. Looked up from germline, CDR1 is MNHEY and CDR2 is SVGAGI. CDR3 size: 13 residues. V gave up 7 bases and J gave up 5 bases; unmatched junction bases: 8.

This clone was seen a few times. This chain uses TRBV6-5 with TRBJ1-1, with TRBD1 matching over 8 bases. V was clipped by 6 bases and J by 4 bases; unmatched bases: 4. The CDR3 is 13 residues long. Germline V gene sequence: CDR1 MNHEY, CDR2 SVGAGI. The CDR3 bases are TGTGCCAGCAGCCTGACAGGGGTCACTGAAGCTTTCTTT. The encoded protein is CASSLTGVTEAFF.

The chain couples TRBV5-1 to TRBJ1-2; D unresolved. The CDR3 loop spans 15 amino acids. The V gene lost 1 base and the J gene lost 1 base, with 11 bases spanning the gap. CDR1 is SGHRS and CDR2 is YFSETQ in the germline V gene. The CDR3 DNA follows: TGCGCCAGCAGCTTGTCCGTAAACAATAACTATGGCTACACCTTC. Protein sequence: CASSLSVNNNYGYTF.

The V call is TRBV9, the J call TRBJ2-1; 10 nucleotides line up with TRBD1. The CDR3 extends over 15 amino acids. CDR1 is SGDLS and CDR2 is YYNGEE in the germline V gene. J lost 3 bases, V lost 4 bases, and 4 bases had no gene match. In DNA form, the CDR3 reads TGTGCCAGCAGCAACGGACAGGGGGGCTACAATGAGCAGTTCTTC. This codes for CASSNGQGGYNEQFF.

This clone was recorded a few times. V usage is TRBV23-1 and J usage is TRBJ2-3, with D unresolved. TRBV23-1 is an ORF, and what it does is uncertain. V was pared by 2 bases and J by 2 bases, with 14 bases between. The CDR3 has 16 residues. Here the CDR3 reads CASSQIYPWYTDTQYF. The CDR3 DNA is TGCGCCAGCAGTCAAATCTACCCATGGTACACAGATACGCAGTATTTT.

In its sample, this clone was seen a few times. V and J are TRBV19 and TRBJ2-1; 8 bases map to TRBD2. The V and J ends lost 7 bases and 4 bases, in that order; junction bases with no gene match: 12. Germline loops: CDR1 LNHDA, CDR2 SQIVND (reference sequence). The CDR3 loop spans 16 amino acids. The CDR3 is CASTPPGAGVYNEQFF. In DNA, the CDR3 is TGTGCCAGTACCCCTCCAGGAGCGGGGGTATACAATGAGCAGTTCTTC.

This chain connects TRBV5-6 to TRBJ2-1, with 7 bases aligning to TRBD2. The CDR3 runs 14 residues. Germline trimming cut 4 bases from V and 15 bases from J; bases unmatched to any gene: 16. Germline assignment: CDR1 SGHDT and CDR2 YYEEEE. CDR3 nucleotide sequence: TGTGCCAGCAGCCCCCGGGACTATCGGCCTCAACGGTTCTTC. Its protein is CASSPRDYRPQRFF.